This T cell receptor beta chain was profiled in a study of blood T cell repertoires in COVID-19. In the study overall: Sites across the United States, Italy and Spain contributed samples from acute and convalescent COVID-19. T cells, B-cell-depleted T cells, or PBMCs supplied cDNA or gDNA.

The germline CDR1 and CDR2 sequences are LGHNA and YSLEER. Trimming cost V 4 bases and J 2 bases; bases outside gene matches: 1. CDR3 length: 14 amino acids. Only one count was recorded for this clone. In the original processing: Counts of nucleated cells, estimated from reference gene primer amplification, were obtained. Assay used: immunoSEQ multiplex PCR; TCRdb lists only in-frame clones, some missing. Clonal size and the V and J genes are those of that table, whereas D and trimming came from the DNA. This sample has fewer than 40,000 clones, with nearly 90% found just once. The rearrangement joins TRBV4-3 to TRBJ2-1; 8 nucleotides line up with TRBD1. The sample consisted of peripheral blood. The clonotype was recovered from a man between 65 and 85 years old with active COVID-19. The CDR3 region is CASSRTGTYNEQFF. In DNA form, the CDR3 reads TGCGCCAGCAGCCGGACAGGGACCTACAATGAGCAGTTCTTC.